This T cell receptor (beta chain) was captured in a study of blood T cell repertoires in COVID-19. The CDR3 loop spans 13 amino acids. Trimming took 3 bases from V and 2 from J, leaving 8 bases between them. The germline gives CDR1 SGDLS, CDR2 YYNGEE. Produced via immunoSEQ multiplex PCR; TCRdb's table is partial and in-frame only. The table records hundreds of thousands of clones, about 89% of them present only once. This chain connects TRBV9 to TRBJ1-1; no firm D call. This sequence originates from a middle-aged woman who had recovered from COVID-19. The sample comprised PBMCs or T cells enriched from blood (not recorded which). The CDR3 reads CASSGQPNTEAFF. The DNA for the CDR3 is TGTGCCAGCAGCGGACAACCTAACACTGAAGCTTTCTTT.